Listed here is a single TCR beta chain. Measured with immunoSEQ multiplex PCR; TCRdb has only the in-frame clones, and not every one. The sample holds 95,000 to 100,000 clones, 86% seen once. This sample is part of a study of preoperative IRX-2 immunotherapy in early breast cancer. V lost 6 bases, J lost 3 bases, and 8 bases lay in between. The CDR3 runs to 12 residues. Germline V gene data show CDR1 as SNHLY and CDR2 as FYNNEI. This sample's treatment: preoperative locoregional IRX-2 cytokine immunotherapy. Samples came from a phase Ib trial of preoperative locoregional IRX-2 cytokine immunotherapy. The sequencing here drew on tumor tissue, taken after IRX-2 immunotherapy. This rearrangement joins TRBV2 to TRBJ2-5; weak D call: TRBD2 (5 bases). The origin of this receptor is a human donor with breast cancer. The CDR3 protein is CASSRLKETQYF. In DNA form, the CDR3 reads TGTGCCAGCAGCCGACTAAAAGAGACCCAGTACTTC.